This TCR beta chain was recovered during a study of blood T cells in healthy people across ages. Study overall: Through template switching, about one barcoded beta molecule was captured per two T cells, as measured in model experiments. Study observations and caveats: Donor CMV infection status was unknown, possibly confounding age-related changes in expanded clonotypes. Estimates of total diversity, which came from one million sequenced T cells, were considered to be underestimates.

J was trimmed by 8 bases and V by 2 bases; bases with no gene match: 11. This CDR3 is built from 16 residues. The germline V gene encodes CDR1 SGHTA and CDR2 FQGNSA. Through a sample-barcoded 5' primer and a J-beta primer mix, a second PCR was run for 7 to 11 cycles. Every individual sample yielded 3 million or more paired-end reads (each containing CDR3). TCRdb reanalysed the 5' RACE reads using MiXCR and keeps one entry per CDR3 protein. The table lists 700,000 to 1,000,000 distinct CDR3 sequences, around 42% of them singletons. Note on this clonotype: No antigen is known for it.

This chain uses TRBV7-2 with TRBJ1-2; TRBD1 matches 10 bases. The clonotype comes from a man between 60 and 75 years old in good health. Sequenced material: blood. CDR3 sequence: CASSLNPLDRGEGYTF. In DNA, the CDR3 is TGTGCCAGCAGCTTAAACCCCCTGGACAGGGGGGAGGGCTACACCTTC.